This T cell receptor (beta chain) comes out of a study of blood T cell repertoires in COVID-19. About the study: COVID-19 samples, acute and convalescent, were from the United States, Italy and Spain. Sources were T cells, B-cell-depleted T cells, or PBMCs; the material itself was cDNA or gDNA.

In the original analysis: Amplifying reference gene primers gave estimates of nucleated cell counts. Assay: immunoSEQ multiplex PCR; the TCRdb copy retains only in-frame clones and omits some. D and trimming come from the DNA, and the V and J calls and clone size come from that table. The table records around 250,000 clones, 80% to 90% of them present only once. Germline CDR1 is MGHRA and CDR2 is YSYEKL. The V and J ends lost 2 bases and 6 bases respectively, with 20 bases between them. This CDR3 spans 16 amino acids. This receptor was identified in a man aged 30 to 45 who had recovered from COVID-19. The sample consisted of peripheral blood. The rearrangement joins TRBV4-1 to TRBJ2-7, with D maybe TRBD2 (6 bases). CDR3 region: CASSQPPLGGSSEQYF. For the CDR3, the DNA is TGCGCCAGCAGCCAACCGCCCCTGGGGGGTTCCAGCGAGCAGTACTTC.